Below are 16 T cell receptor beta chains sequenced from a single sample in a study of OX40 agonist ivuxolimab in advanced cancers. This table comes from immunoSEQ multiplex PCR, and its TCRdb copy is limited to in-frame clones, with some not included. The profile shows tens of thousands of clones, roughly 85% of them singletons. Sequencing used CD4+ or CD8+ T cells sorted from blood, obtained in a trial of the OX40 agonist ivuxolimab. Every receptor here comes from an adult with an advanced solid tumor such as melanoma, head and neck, liver or kidney cancer.

On this clone: The sample has other DNA sequences that encode this CDR3 too. This rearrangement joins TRBV28 to TRBJ2-2; maybe TRBD2 (5 bases). CDR1 is MDHEN, CDR2 SYDVKM, per germline. CDR3 size: 13 residues. The ends were cut back, 7 bases at V and 2 bases at J, with 8 bases in the middle. In DNA form, the CDR3 reads TGTGCCAGCATCCGGGGAAACACCGGGGAGCTGTTTTTT. Its protein product is CASIRGNTGELFF.

The count of this clone is one. One end of the junction fails to match germline, which may point to a read error. The chain is built from TRBV28 and TRBJ2-7; tentatively, D is TRBD2 (5 bases). Per germline, CDR1 MDHEN and CDR2 SYDVKM. The CDR3 covers 12 residues. The CDR3 is CASRLGVYGQYF. The CDR3 bases are TGTGCCAGCAGACTCGGGGTCTACGGGCAGTACTTC. The full variable domain, with the rest looked up from reference TRBV28 and TRBJ2-7, is DVKVTQSSRYLVKRTGEKVFLECVQDMDHENMFWYRQDPGLGLRLIYFSYDVKMKEKGDIPEGYSVSREKKERFSLILESASTNQTSMYLCASRLGVYGQYFGPGTRLTVT.

The chain uses TRBV19 and TRBJ1-2, with D tentatively TRBD1 (6 bases). This CDR3 has 13 amino acids. Germline V lookup: CDR1 LNHDA, CDR2 SQIVND (reference sequence). The V gene lost 6 bases and the J gene lost 4 bases, with 12 bases spanning the gap. CDR3 sequence reads: CASRPGHSYGYTF. Here the CDR3 DNA reads TGTGCCAGTAGGCCGGGACATTCCTATGGCTACACCTTC.

This clone was seen more than once but under ten times. This chain uses TRBV9 with TRBJ1-4; a weak D match, TRBD1 (6 bases). V dropped 4 bases and J dropped 0 bases, with 7 bases sitting between them. The germline V gene encodes CDR1 SGDLS and CDR2 YYNGEE. The CDR3 is made up of 14 amino acids. The CDR3 bases are TGTGCCAGCAGCCGACAGGCAACTAATGAAAAACTGTTTTTT. Translating gives CASSRQATNEKLFF.

The chain carries TRBV4-1 and TRBJ2-5; no reliable D call. V lost 3 bases and J lost 9, with 23 bases in between. The CDR3 consists of 16 residues. Looked up from germline, CDR1 is MGHRA and CDR2 is YSYEKL. The CDR3 DNA reads as TGCGCCAGCAGCCAGGGCATCACTATCACCTTAACGGCCCAGTACTTC. It translates to CASSQGITITLTAQYF.

The chain links TRBV27 to TRBJ1-3; D is unclear. The CDR3 totals 14 residues. The germline V and J ends were trimmed by 3 bases and 4 bases, with 10 bases remaining between them. Germline CDR1 is MNHEY and CDR2 is SMNVEV (reference sequence). CDR3 residues: CASSLAGVGNTIYF. The CDR3 bases are TGTGCCAGCAGTTTGGCGGGAGTGGGAAACACCATATATTTT.

This chain joins TRBV7-9 and TRBJ2-5, with 7 bases aligning to TRBD1. The CDR3 covers 14 residues. V shed 5 bases and J 6 bases; nucleotides not matched to a gene: 9. The V gene's germline CDR1 is SEHNR and CDR2 FQNEAQ (reference sequence). The CDR3 region is CASSQNRGGQTQYF. The CDR3 DNA is TGTGCCAGCAGCCAAAACAGGGGCGGACAGACCCAGTACTTC.

The chain recombines TRBV7-7 with TRBJ2-5; 10 bases are shared with TRBD2. The trim removed 1 base at V and 1 base at J, leaving 0 bases unmatched. Germline lookup yields CDR1 SSHAT and CDR2 FNYEAQ (reference sequence). The CDR3 runs to 15 residues. Here the CDR3 reads CASSLGTSGQETQYF. CDR3 bases: TGTGCCAGCAGCTTAGGGACTAGCGGCCAAGAGACCCAGTACTTC.

V gene TRBV19 combines with J gene TRBJ1-4; tentative D call: TRBD1 (6 bases). This CDR3 region has 12 residues. Germline loops: CDR1 LNHDA, CDR2 SQIVND (reference sequence). The ends were cut back, 10 bases at V and 3 bases at J, with 9 bases in the middle. The CDR3 DNA reads as TGTGCCATCAGGGGAGCTAATGAAAAACTGTTTTTT. This sequence encodes CAIRGANEKLFF.

J is TRBJ2-7 and V is TRBV5-1; no reliable D call. The ends were cut back, 3 bases at V and 5 bases at J, with 12 bases in the middle. The CDR3 is 13 residues long. The germline V gene encodes CDR1 SGHRS and CDR2 YFSETQ. CDR3 DNA: TGCGCCAGCAGCTCCTTGACCCGAGACGAGCAGTACTTC. Its translation: CASSSLTRDEQYF.

The chain is built from TRBV19 and TRBJ1-1; perhaps TRBD1 as D (6 bases). CDR1 and CDR2 (germline): LNHDA, SQIVND (reference sequence). The CDR3 has 13 residues. Trimming took 6 bases from V and 2 from J, leaving 10 bases between them. CDR3 residues: CASSRTANTEAFF. The CDR3 nucleotides read TGTGCCAGTAGCAGGACAGCCAACACTGAAGCTTTCTTT.

About this clone itself: This sample includes further DNA sequences coding for the same CDR3. The rearrangement links TRBV18 to TRBJ1-1; 9 nucleotides agree with TRBD1. The germline gives CDR1 KGHSH, CDR2 LQKENI. The CDR3 spans 13 residues. V trimming: 3 bases; J trimming: 5 bases; junction bases outside the gene matches: 1. CDR3 protein: CASSPGQGTEAFF. DNA for the CDR3: TGTGCCAGCTCACCCGGACAGGGGACTGAAGCTTTCTTT.

This clone has ten or more counts. The rearrangement uses TRBV27 and TRBJ1-5, with 7 bases fitting TRBD1. Per the germline V gene, CDR1 is MNHEY and CDR2 is SMNVEV (reference sequence). V was pared by 4 bases and J by 3 bases, with 9 bases of the junction left unmatched. There are 16 residues in the CDR3. CDR3 region: CASSSLRDSLNQPQHF. CDR3 DNA sequence: TGTGCCAGCAGTTCCCTCCGGGACAGCCTCAATCAGCCCCAGCATTTT.

The chain couples TRBV28 to TRBJ2-2, with D perhaps TRBD1 or TRBD2 (5 bases each). CDR1 and CDR2 (germline): MDHEN, SYDVKM. This CDR3 has 16 amino acids. V was pared by 2 bases and J by 7 bases, with 17 bases between. The CDR3 sequence: CASSLRGPTLVGELFF. DNA of the CDR3: TGTGCCAGCAGTTTAAGGGGACCAACCTTAGTCGGGGAGCTGTTTTTT.

This chain connects TRBV19 to TRBJ2-3; D is unclear. V was cut by 5 bases and J by 2 bases, with 14 bases left in between. The CDR3 spans 15 residues. CDR1 and CDR2 from the germline V gene are LNHDA and SQIVND (reference sequence). The CDR3 here is CASSPPAGFTDTQYF. The CDR3 bases are TGTGCCAGTAGTCCCCCTGCCGGTTTCACAGATACGCAGTATTTT.

The gene calls are TRBV25-1 and TRBJ2-5, with 7 bases that match TRBD2. J was trimmed by 5 bases and V by 8 bases; bases with no gene match: 2. The CDR3 has 11 amino acids. Per the germline V gene, CDR1 is MGHDK and CDR2 is SYGVNS. The CDR3 region is CASAGRETQYF. The CDR3 DNA follows: TGTGCCAGCGCCGGGAGGGAGACCCAGTACTTC.